The 19 T cell receptor beta chains reported below all come from one sample, sequenced in a study of regulatory T cells in long-lasting Graves disease. The sample's time point: newly diagnosed GD, antithyroid drugs for less than 3 months. PBMC-derived RNA was used for the TCR library. Combining iRepertoire HTBI primers with Arm-PCR of CDR3 regions, the authors built TCR beta libraries. TCRdb ran MiXCR on the multiplex PCR reads and lists one entry per CDR3 protein. Of about 530,000 distinct CDR3 sequences in the sample, roughly 15% were seen once. A further study also used this sample, focusing on T cells in Graves' hyperthyroidism and ophthalmopathy.

Material: peripheral blood mononuclear cells (PBMCs), obtained at new diagnosis, from a patient treated with antithyroid drugs. All receptors derive from a woman aged 40-60 years with Graves disease.

As for this clonotype: At one of its ends the junction is not consistent with the germline gene, which may arise from a read error. This chain connects TRBV20-1 to TRBJ2-7; D is perhaps TRBD2 (5 bases). CDR3 size: 14 residues. The germline V gene has CDR1 DFQATT and CDR2 SNEGSKA (reference sequence). CDR3 amino acids: CSAGDPGCSYEQYF. In DNA form, the CDR3 reads TGCAGTGCTGGAGACCCGGGGTGTTCCTACGAGCAGTACTTC.

This clonotype has ten or more counts. The rearrangement uses TRBV30 and TRBJ1-5, with D possibly TRBD1 on 5 matching bases. The CDR3 consists of 14 residues. Germline V CDR1 and CDR2: GTSNPN, SVGIG (reference sequence). Trimming stripped 0 bases from V and 2 bases from J, with 8 bases between. The CDR3 region has the DNA TGTGCCTGGAGTGTGGTAGGGGGCAATCAGCCCCAGCATTTT. Protein: CAWSVVGGNQPQHF. The full variable domain, completed using reference TRBV30 and TRBJ1-5, is SQTIHQWPATLVQPVGSPLSLECTVEGTSNPNLYWYRQAAGRGLQLLFYSVGIGQISSEVPQNLSASRPQDRQFILSSKKLLLSDSGFYLCAWSVVGGNQPQHFGDGTRLSIL.

This clonotype was observed a handful of times. Sequence at one end of the junction differs from germline and may be a read error. The chain recombines TRBV5-1 with TRBJ1-2, with TRBD1 as a possible D gene (6 bases). Per the germline V gene, CDR1 is SGHRS and CDR2 is YFSETQ. This CDR3 spans 13 amino acids. Here the CDR3 DNA reads TGCGCCAGCAGCGAACAGGGAAAGTATGGCCACACCTTC. Residues: CASSEQGKYGHTF.

In its sample, this clonotype was seen many times. One junction end does not reproduce the germline sequence, and a read error may be involved. This chain connects TRBV2 to TRBJ2-1; weak D call: TRBD1 (7 bases). CDR1 is SNHLY, CDR2 FYNNEI, per germline. The CDR3 has 12 amino acids. In DNA, the CDR3 is TGTGCCAGCAGTGAAAGGAGGGGGCCCCGGGCTTTC. Protein: CASSERRGPRAF. Full variable domain (remainder filled in from reference TRBV2 and TRBJ2-1): EPEVTQTPSHQVTQMGQEVILRCVPISNHLYFYWYRQILGQKVEFLVSFYNNEISEKSEIFDDQFSVERPDGSNFTLKIRSTKLEDSAMYFCASSERRGPRAFGPGTRLTVL.

This chain joins TRBV29-1 and TRBJ1-1, with D possibly matching TRBD1 (5 bases). The CDR3 length is 14 residues. Germline lookup yields CDR1 SQVTM and CDR2 ANQGSEA. Trimming took 6 bases from V and 4 from J, leaving 18 bases between them. CDR3 DNA: TGCAGCGTAAGCCAGGGTGGGTCTCTCACTGAAGCTTTCTTT. Protein product: CSVSQGGSLTEAFF.

Only a few counts were recorded for this clonotype. This chain connects TRBV30 to TRBJ2-2; TRBD1 might be the D (5 bases). The CDR3 contains 14 residues. The germline V gene encodes CDR1 GTSNPN and CDR2 SVGIG (reference sequence). Between the trimmed V and J ends, which lost 4 bases and 7 bases, there was a span of 16 bases. The CDR3 region has the DNA TGTGCCTGGATAGGCCCAGTAAGGGGCGGGGAGCTGTTTTTT. This gives the protein CAWIGPVRGGELFF. Full variable domain (outside the CDR3, taken from reference TRBV30 and TRBJ2-2): SQTIHQWPATLVQPVGSPLSLECTVEGTSNPNLYWYRQAAGRGLQLLFYSVGIGQISSEVPQNLSASRPQDRQFILSSKKLLLSDSGFYLCAWIGPVRGGELFFGEGSRLTVL.

This clonotype was counted at least ten times. Here the CDR3 reads CASRKLGGRFQETQYF. The CDR3 nucleotides read TGTGCCAGCAGGAAATTGGGGGGGCGCTTTCAAGAGACCCAGTACTTC. This chain links TRBV28 with TRBJ2-1; D perhaps matches TRBD2 (7 bases). The last part of the DNA fits TRBJ2-5 better; the J call may be wrong. This CDR3 region has 16 residues. The germline CDR1 and CDR2 sequences are MDHEN and SYDVKM.

This clonotype was counted at least ten times. V is TRBV5-5 and J is TRBJ1-1, with 8 positions matching TRBD1. After removal of 6 bases from V and 4 bases from J, the junction contained 8 bases not matched to a gene. This CDR3 is 14 amino acids long. In germline, CDR1 is SGHKS, CDR2 YYEKEE (reference sequence). For the CDR3, the DNA is TGTGCCAGCACCTTCAGGGGGCGAGTCACTGAAGCTTTCTTT. Translated: CASTFRGRVTEAFF.

This clonotype was seen repeatedly, ten times or more. The J gene is TRBJ2-3, the V gene TRBV18; TRBD1 agrees at 8 bases. Unmatched junction bases numbered 8, after V lost 1 base and J lost 5 bases. The CDR3 is 16 amino acids. The germline V gene encodes CDR1 KGHSH and CDR2 LQKENI. CDR3: CASSPQRTGRGDTQYF. The CDR3, as DNA: TGTGCCAGCTCACCACAAAGGACAGGGAGAGGAGATACGCAGTATTTT.

This clonotype was detected ten times or more. The chain is built from TRBV3-1 and TRBJ2-7; D not certain. The germline V and J ends were trimmed by 1 base and 2 bases, with 3 bases remaining between them. This CDR3 contains 12 residues. Germline-derived CDR1 and CDR2 are LGHDT and YNNKEL (reference sequence). The CDR3 DNA reads as TGTGCCAGCAGCCAAGTCCCCTACGAGCAGTACTTC. Amino acid sequence: CASSQVPYEQYF.

This clonotype appeared a few times. The chain uses TRBV19 and TRBJ1-5, with TRBD1 identical over 7 bases. Germline assignment: CDR1 LNHDA and CDR2 SQIVND (reference sequence). With V trimmed by 6 bases and J by 1 base, 6 bases remained unmatched. The CDR3 is 15 amino acids. The CDR3 is CASSNRGISNQPQHF. Here the CDR3 DNA reads TGTGCCAGTAGCAACAGGGGCATAAGCAATCAGCCCCAGCATTTT.

This clonotype was seen repeatedly, ten times or more. The rearrangement joins TRBV3-1 to TRBJ2-1; the D call may be TRBD1 or TRBD2 (5 bases each). V lost 1 base to trimming and J lost 8 bases, with 18 bases between them. The CDR3 consists of 16 residues. CDR1 is LGHDT, CDR2 YNNKEL, per germline (reference sequence). The CDR3 sequence: CASSQGTWGVGDEQFF. CDR3 coding DNA: TGTGCCAGCAGCCAAGGGACGTGGGGAGTAGGGGATGAGCAGTTCTTC.

This clonotype showed up many times. V gene TRBV6-1 combines with J gene TRBJ1-1; 9 bases are shared with TRBD1. There are 14 residues in the CDR3. Trimming at V came to 7 bases and at J to 5 bases, leaving 8 bases not matched to a gene. Germline V lookup: CDR1 MNHNS, CDR2 SASEGT. CDR3 coding DNA: TGTGCCAGCACCACCGCCGGGACAGGGACTGAAGCTTTCTTT. This sequence encodes CASTTAGTGTEAFF.

Concerning this clonotype: A much more abundant neighbour one base away suggests this may be a read error. The genes are TRBV11-2 and TRBJ2-7; 12 bases align to TRBD1. Germline CDR1 reads SGHAT; CDR2 reads FQNNGV. The CDR3 extends over 15 amino acids. Trimming took 3 bases from V and 4 from J; bases not matched to a gene: 4. The CDR3 reads CASSFWGQGAYEQYV. Written as DNA, the CDR3 is TGTGCCAGCAGCTTCTGGGGACAGGGGGCGTACGAGCAGTACGTC.

This clonotype was detected ten times or more. The chain employs TRBV28 and TRBJ2-1; the D gene is possibly TRBD1 (6 bases). The CDR3 is 14 amino acids. The ends were cut back, 3 bases at V and 4 bases at J, with 10 bases in the middle. Germline V CDR1 and CDR2: MDHEN, SYDVKM. The chain's CDR3 is CASSFSQGYNEQFF. In DNA, the CDR3 is TGTGCCAGCAGTTTTTCACAGGGTTACAATGAGCAGTTCTTC.

The table lists this clonotype with many counts. The CDR3 protein is CASSLGDSFYSNQPQHF. CDR3 in DNA: TGCGCCAGCAGCTTGGGGGACAGTTTCTATAGCAATCAGCCCCAGCATTTT. V gene TRBV5-1 combines with J gene TRBJ1-5; 7 nucleotides agree with TRBD1. The length of the CDR3 is 17 residues. The V segment lost 0 bases and the J segment 0 bases; nucleotides outside the gene matches: 6. Germline V gene sequence: CDR1 SGHRS, CDR2 YFSETQ.

J is TRBJ2-2 and V is TRBV29-1, with D possibly matching TRBD1 (6 bases). The germline V gene has CDR1 SQVTM and CDR2 ANQGSEA. Trimming left V 4 bases short and J 4 bases short, with 10 bases between. The CDR3 loop spans 13 amino acids. The CDR3 spells CSVAGTSTGELFF. CDR3 DNA sequence: TGCAGCGTTGCCGGGACAAGCACCGGGGAGCTGTTTTTT.

Notes on this clonotype: Lacking the conserved final phenylalanine or tryptophan, this CDR3 likely reflects a read error. The CDR3 DNA reads TGTGCCACCAGCAGAGATGACCCCGGACAGGGGGCAAACACCATATATCTT. The encoded protein is CATSRDDPGQGANTIYL. The chain links TRBV15 to TRBJ1-3; 11 nucleotides align to TRBD1. This CDR3 spans 17 amino acids. The V segment lost 0 bases and the J segment 6 bases; nucleotides outside the gene matches: 7. Germline CDR1 and CDR2: LNHNV and YYDKDF (reference sequence).

This clonotype was recorded a few times. The J gene is TRBJ2-7, the V gene TRBV9, with a tentative D call TRBD2 (5 bases). The CDR3 runs to 14 residues. With 2 bases removed from V and 5 bases from J, the gap between germline ends came to 14 bases. Germline V lookup: CDR1 SGDLS, CDR2 YYNGEE. The CDR3 coding sequence is TGTGCCAGCAGCGTTGGAGGCGCGATCGACGAGCAGTACTTC. Protein sequence: CASSVGGAIDEQYF.